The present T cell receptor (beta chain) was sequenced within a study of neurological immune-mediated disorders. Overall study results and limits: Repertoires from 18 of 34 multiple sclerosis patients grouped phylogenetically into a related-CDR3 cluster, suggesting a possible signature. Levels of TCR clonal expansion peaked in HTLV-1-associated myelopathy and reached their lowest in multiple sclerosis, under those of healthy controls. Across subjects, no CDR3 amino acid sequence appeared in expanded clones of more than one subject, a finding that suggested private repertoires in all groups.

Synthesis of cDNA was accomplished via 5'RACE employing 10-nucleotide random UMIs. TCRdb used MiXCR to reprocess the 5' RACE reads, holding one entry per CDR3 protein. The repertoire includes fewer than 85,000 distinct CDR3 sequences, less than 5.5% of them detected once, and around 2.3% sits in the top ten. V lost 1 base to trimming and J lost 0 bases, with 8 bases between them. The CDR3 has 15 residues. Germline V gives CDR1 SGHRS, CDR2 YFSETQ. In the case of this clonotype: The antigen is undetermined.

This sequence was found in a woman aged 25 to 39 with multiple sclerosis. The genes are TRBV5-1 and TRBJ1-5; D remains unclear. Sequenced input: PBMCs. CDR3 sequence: CASSLSGDSNQPQHF. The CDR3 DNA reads TGCGCCAGCAGCTTGTCTGGGGATAGCAATCAGCCCCAGCATTTT.